A selection of T cell receptor beta chains follows, all from one sample in a study of blood T cell repertoires in COVID-19. Measured with immunoSEQ multiplex PCR; TCRdb has only the in-frame clones, and not every one. There are 200,000 to 250,000 clones in the sample; approximately 86% occur only once, and about 4.7% lies in the top ten. The sample consisted of PBMCs or T cells enriched from blood (not recorded which). The receptor source for this set is a woman aged 30 to 39 who had been exposed to COVID-19. CDR3s include the opening cysteine and the closing phenylalanine or tryptophan. A D gene is named only where the DNA matches it firmly. Clone sizes are given selectively: once, few, many, or a class where the clone is expanded.

d_call: .
clone_size: once
j_call: TRBJ1-4
v_call: TRBV21-1
cdr3_aa: CASSKEGGSGQNATEKLFF
cdr3_nt: TGTGCCAGCAGCAAAGAGGGGGGGTCCGGACAGAACGCGACGGAAAAACTGTTTTTT

d_call: .
clone_size: few
j_call: TRBJ1-6
v_call: TRBV5-1
cdr3_aa: CASSGEGPLHF
cdr3_nt: TGCGCCAGCTCGGGGGAGGGTCCCCTCCACTTT

d_call: .
clone_size: .
j_call: TRBJ2-6
v_call: TRBV7-9
cdr3_aa: CASRDTGLLSGANVLTF
cdr3_nt: TGTGCCAGCAGGGACACAGGGTTGCTCTCTGGGGCCAACGTCCTGACTTTC

d_call: .
clone_size: .
j_call: TRBJ1-1
v_call: TRBV2
cdr3_aa: CATSGWGTEAFF
cdr3_nt: TGTGCCACTTCAGGGTGGGGCACTGAAGCTTTCTTT

d_call: .
clone_size: .
j_call: TRBJ1-6
v_call: TRBV30
cdr3_aa: CAWSGGGDSPLHF
cdr3_nt: TGTGCCTGGAGTGGAGGGGGAGATTCACCCCTCCACTTT

d_call: .
clone_size: .
j_call: TRBJ2-1
v_call: TRBV7-9
cdr3_aa: CASSLWGASGSYNEQFF
cdr3_nt: TGTGCCAGCAGCCTGTGGGGGGCTAGCGGCTCCTACAATGAGCAGTTCTTC

d_call: .
clone_size: .
j_call: TRBJ2-5
v_call: TRBV3-1/TRBV3-2
cdr3_aa: CASSQASAAQETQYF
cdr3_nt: TGTGCCAGCAGCCAAGCGAGTGCCGCCCAAGAGACCCAGTACTTC

d_call: .
clone_size: .
j_call: TRBJ1-5
v_call: TRBV18
cdr3_aa: CASSPGPGESQPQHF
cdr3_nt: TGTGCCAGCTCACCGGGTCCCGGAGAGAGTCAGCCCCAGCATTTT

d_call: .
clone_size: .
j_call: TRBJ2-7
v_call: TRBV14
cdr3_aa: CASSQGRGPFYEQYF
cdr3_nt: TGTGCCAGCAGCCAAGGGCGGGGTCCGTTTTACGAGCAGTACTTC

d_call: .
clone_size: .
j_call: TRBJ1-6
v_call: TRBV5-1
cdr3_aa: CASSQTVGYNSPLHF
cdr3_nt: TGCGCCAGCAGCCAGACAGTGGGCTACAATTCACCCCTCCACTTT

d_call: TRBD1
clone_size: .
j_call: TRBJ2-1
v_call: TRBV10-3
cdr3_aa: CAISDPDRGEQFF
cdr3_nt: TGTGCCATCAGTGACCCAGACAGGGGCGAGCAGTTCTTC

d_call: .
clone_size: .
j_call: TRBJ2-7
v_call: TRBV5-6
cdr3_aa: CASSMWGLYEQYF
cdr3_nt: TGTGCCAGCAGCATGTGGGGGCTCTACGAGCAGTACTTC

d_call: .
clone_size: once
j_call: TRBJ2-7
v_call: TRBV4-2
cdr3_aa: CASSQDRVSPSYEQYF
cdr3_nt: TGTGCCAGCAGCCAAGATCGGGTTAGCCCTTCCTACGAGCAGTACTTC

d_call: .
clone_size: .
j_call: TRBJ2-3
v_call: TRBV7-2
cdr3_aa: CASSLGDRRTDTQYF
cdr3_nt: TGTGCCAGCAGCTTAGGTGACAGGCGCACAGATACGCAGTATTTT

d_call: .
clone_size: once
j_call: TRBJ2-7
v_call: TRBV3-1/TRBV3-2
cdr3_aa: CASSQHSEQYF
cdr3_nt: TGTGCCAGCAGCCAGCATAGCGAGCAGTACTTC

d_call: TRBD1
clone_size: .
j_call: TRBJ2-1
v_call: TRBV5-1
cdr3_aa: CASSSLLRDRDHEQFF
cdr3_nt: TGCGCCAGCAGCTCGCTTCTCCGGGACAGGGATCATGAGCAGTTCTTC

d_call: .
clone_size: .
j_call: TRBJ2-1
v_call: TRBV27
cdr3_aa: CASGDWNNEQFF
cdr3_nt: TGTGCCAGCGGCGACTGGAACAATGAGCAGTTCTTC

d_call: .
clone_size: .
j_call: TRBJ1-1
v_call: TRBV6-1
cdr3_aa: CASSAGVVRGITEAFF
cdr3_nt: TGTGCCAGCAGTGCCGGAGTGGTAAGGGGGATCACTGAAGCTTTCTTT

d_call: .
clone_size: .
j_call: TRBJ2-5
v_call: TRBV6-5
cdr3_aa: CASREETQYF
cdr3_nt: TGTGCCAGCAGGGAGGAGACCCAGTACTTC

d_call: TRBD1
clone_size: once
j_call: TRBJ1-1
v_call: TRBV2
cdr3_aa: CASSGDRGIVTEAFF
cdr3_nt: TGTGCCAGCAGTGGGGACAGGGGGATCGTCACTGAAGCTTTCTTT

d_call: .
clone_size: .
j_call: TRBJ1-2
v_call: TRBV5-4
cdr3_aa: CASSSDWNYGYTF
cdr3_nt: TGTGCCAGCAGTTCCGACTGGAACTATGGCTACACCTTC

d_call: .
clone_size: .
j_call: TRBJ1-5
v_call: TRBV4-1
cdr3_aa: CASSQERQLNQPQHF
cdr3_nt: TGCGCCAGCAGCCAAGAGAGGCAGCTCAATCAGCCCCAGCATTTT

d_call: TRBD1
clone_size: many
j_call: TRBJ2-2
v_call: TRBV6-5
cdr3_aa: CASKNRGENTGELFF
cdr3_nt: TGTGCCAGCAAGAACAGGGGAGAGAACACCGGGGAGCTGTTTTTT

d_call: TRBD1
clone_size: few
j_call: TRBJ1-6
v_call: TRBV6-5
cdr3_aa: CASSYSQTGGDSPLHF
cdr3_nt: TGTGCCAGCAGTTACTCACAAACAGGGGGCGATTCACCCCTCCACTTT

d_call: TRBD1
clone_size: .
j_call: TRBJ1-4
v_call: TRBV28
cdr3_aa: CASSGPIIRGGRGAPNEKLFF
cdr3_nt: TGTGCCAGCAGTGGCCCAATTATCCGGGGAGGCAGGGGGGCGCCTAATGAAAAACTGTTTTTT

d_call: TRBD1
clone_size: .
j_call: TRBJ1-1
v_call: TRBV2
cdr3_aa: CASSVAGEGAGTEAFF
cdr3_nt: TGTGCCAGCAGTGTGGCAGGCGAGGGGGCGGGCACTGAAGCTTTCTTT

d_call: .
clone_size: .
j_call: TRBJ1-4
v_call: TRBV5-1
cdr3_aa: CASSLEGGSEKLFF
cdr3_nt: TGCGCCAGCAGCTTGGAGGGGGGGAGTGAAAAACTGTTTTTT

d_call: .
clone_size: few
j_call: TRBJ1-6
v_call: TRBV25-1
cdr3_aa: CASSDTGSYNSPLHF
cdr3_nt: TGTGCCAGCAGTGATACTGGCTCCTATAATTCACCCCTCCACTTT

d_call: .
clone_size: .
j_call: TRBJ1-3
v_call: TRBV6-5
cdr3_aa: CAAKTAGNTIYF
cdr3_nt: TGTGCCGCGAAGACAGCAGGAAACACCATATATTTT

d_call: TRBD1
clone_size: .
j_call: TRBJ1-1
v_call: TRBV30
cdr3_aa: CAWSNQGAVEAFF
cdr3_nt: TGTGCCTGGAGTAATCAGGGGGCGGTTGAAGCTTTCTTT

d_call: TRBD1
clone_size: .
j_call: TRBJ1-4
v_call: TRBV5-6
cdr3_aa: CASSSRDRAYEKLFF
cdr3_nt: TGTGCCAGCAGCTCCCGGGACAGGGCTTATGAAAAACTGTTTTTT

d_call: .
clone_size: once
j_call: TRBJ2-7
v_call: TRBV7-8
cdr3_aa: CASSLGQGRGYEQYF
cdr3_nt: TGTGCCAGCAGCTTAGGTCAAGGCCGGGGCTACGAGCAGTACTTC

d_call: .
clone_size: .
j_call: TRBJ2-3
v_call: TRBV12-5
cdr3_aa: CASGSPSSTQYF
cdr3_nt: TGTGCTAGTGGTTCCCCCTCTTCTACGCAGTATTTT

d_call: .
clone_size: .
j_call: TRBJ1-5
v_call: TRBV15
cdr3_aa: CATSRDQSGHQPQHF
cdr3_nt: TGTGCCACCAGCAGAGATCAGTCGGGTCATCAGCCCCAGCATTTT

d_call: TRBD1
clone_size: .
j_call: TRBJ2-2
v_call: TRBV9
cdr3_aa: CASMRSGTGNTGELFF
cdr3_nt: TGTGCCAGCATGCGTTCGGGGACAGGTAACACCGGGGAGCTGTTTTTT

d_call: .
clone_size: .
j_call: TRBJ2-7
v_call: TRBV9
cdr3_aa: CASSAGVGEQYF
cdr3_nt: TGTGCCAGCAGCGCGGGGGTGGGGGAGCAGTACTTC

d_call: .
clone_size: .
j_call: TRBJ2-6
v_call: TRBV7-3
cdr3_aa: CASSLTLVGSGANVLTF
cdr3_nt: TGTGCCAGCAGCTTAACCCTAGTCGGGTCTGGGGCCAACGTCCTGACTTTC

d_call: TRBD2
clone_size: .
j_call: TRBJ2-2
v_call: TRBV4-2
cdr3_aa: CASSQIAGGPRTGELFF
cdr3_nt: TGTGCCAGCAGCCAAATAGCGGGGGGGCCAAGGACCGGGGAGCTGTTTTTT

d_call: TRBD1
clone_size: .
j_call: TRBJ1-6
v_call: TRBV6-2/TRBV6-3
cdr3_aa: CASSYGQGAHNSPLHF
cdr3_nt: TGTGCCAGCAGTTACGGTCAGGGGGCCCATAATTCACCCCTCCACTTT

d_call: .
clone_size: .
j_call: TRBJ1-1
v_call: TRBV18
cdr3_aa: CASSLNGRDTEAFF
cdr3_nt: TGTGCCAGCTCACTTAACGGGAGGGACACTGAAGCTTTCTTT

d_call: TRBD2
clone_size: .
j_call: TRBJ2-7
v_call: TRBV11-2
cdr3_aa: CASSFPWGTSGYEQYF
cdr3_nt: TGTGCCAGCAGCTTCCCCTGGGGGACTAGTGGCTACGAGCAGTACTTC

d_call: .
clone_size: .
j_call: TRBJ1-4
v_call: TRBV3-1/TRBV3-2
cdr3_aa: CASRGLTNEKLFF
cdr3_nt: TGTGCCAGCAGGGGCTTAACTAATGAAAAACTGTTTTTT

d_call: TRBD2
clone_size: .
j_call: TRBJ2-7
v_call: TRBV6-5
cdr3_aa: CASSYGLAGSYEQYF
cdr3_nt: TGTGCCAGCAGTTACGGCCTAGCGGGCTCCTACGAGCAGTACTTC

d_call: TRBD2
clone_size: .
j_call: TRBJ2-7
v_call: TRBV10-2
cdr3_aa: CASRRTSDSYEQYF
cdr3_nt: TGCGCCAGCCGGCGGACTAGCGATTCCTACGAGCAGTACTTC

d_call: .
clone_size: once
j_call: TRBJ2-7
v_call: TRBV6-5
cdr3_aa: CASSRTGYEQYF
cdr3_nt: TGTGCCAGCAGTCGGACTGGATACGAGCAGTACTTC

d_call: .
clone_size: .
j_call: TRBJ1-6
v_call: TRBV6-5
cdr3_aa: CASSPQGLDSPLHF
cdr3_nt: TGTGCCAGCAGTCCGCAGGGGTTAGATTCACCCCTCCACTTT

d_call: TRBD1
clone_size: .
j_call: TRBJ1-5
v_call: TRBV30
cdr3_aa: CAWSARGTGGQPQHF
cdr3_nt: TGTGCCTGGAGCGCCCGTGGGACAGGGGGTCAGCCCCAGCATTTT

d_call: .
clone_size: .
j_call: TRBJ1-2
v_call: TRBV12-3/TRBV12-4
cdr3_aa: CASSSGPESSYTF
cdr3_nt: TGTGCCAGCAGTTCAGGCCCCGAGAGTAGCTACACCTTC

d_call: .
clone_size: .
j_call: TRBJ2-1
v_call: TRBV7-3
cdr3_aa: CASSQAHYNEQFF
cdr3_nt: TGTGCCAGCAGCCAGGCCCATTACAATGAGCAGTTCTTC

d_call: TRBD1
clone_size: few
j_call: TRBJ2-1
v_call: TRBV9
cdr3_aa: CASSVVGQGYNEQFF
cdr3_nt: TGTGCCAGCAGCGTAGTAGGACAGGGGTACAATGAGCAGTTCTTC

d_call: .
clone_size: .
j_call: TRBJ1-1
v_call: TRBV6-5
cdr3_aa: CASTSGNTEAFF
cdr3_nt: TGTGCCAGTACCAGCGGGAACACTGAAGCTTTCTTT

d_call: TRBD1
clone_size: .
j_call: TRBJ1-4
v_call: TRBV5-5
cdr3_aa: CASSFTGGSRKLFF
cdr3_nt: TGTGCCAGCAGCTTCACAGGGGGCAGTCGAAAACTGTTTTTT

d_call: TRBD1
clone_size: .
j_call: TRBJ2-1
v_call: TRBV3-1/TRBV3-2
cdr3_aa: CASSRGTGGNNEQFF
cdr3_nt: TGTGCCAGCAGCCGCGGGACAGGGGGTAACAATGAGCAGTTCTTC

d_call: .
clone_size: few
j_call: TRBJ1-3
v_call: TRBV9
cdr3_aa: CASSVDVRGGVAGNTIYF
cdr3_nt: TGTGCCAGCAGCGTAGATGTTCGGGGGGGCGTAGCTGGAAACACCATATATTTT

d_call: .
clone_size: .
j_call: TRBJ1-6
v_call: TRBV6-2/TRBV6-3
cdr3_aa: CASIPGVGSPLHF
cdr3_nt: TGTGCCAGCATCCCAGGGGTAGGGTCACCCCTCCACTTT

d_call: TRBD2
clone_size: .
j_call: TRBJ2-2
v_call: TRBV3-1/TRBV3-2
cdr3_aa: CASSLVVLAETGELFF
cdr3_nt: TGTGCCAGCAGCCTCGTAGTACTAGCGGAGACCGGGGAGCTGTTTTTT

d_call: .
clone_size: .
j_call: TRBJ1-2
v_call: TRBV7-9
cdr3_aa: CASSPIGDRYGYTF
cdr3_nt: TGTGCCAGCAGCCCTATCGGAGACCGCTATGGCTACACCTTC

d_call: .
clone_size: .
j_call: TRBJ1-1
v_call: TRBV6-6
cdr3_aa: CASSYGGLNTEAFF
cdr3_nt: TGTGCCAGCAGTTACGGGGGCTTGAACACTGAAGCTTTCTTT